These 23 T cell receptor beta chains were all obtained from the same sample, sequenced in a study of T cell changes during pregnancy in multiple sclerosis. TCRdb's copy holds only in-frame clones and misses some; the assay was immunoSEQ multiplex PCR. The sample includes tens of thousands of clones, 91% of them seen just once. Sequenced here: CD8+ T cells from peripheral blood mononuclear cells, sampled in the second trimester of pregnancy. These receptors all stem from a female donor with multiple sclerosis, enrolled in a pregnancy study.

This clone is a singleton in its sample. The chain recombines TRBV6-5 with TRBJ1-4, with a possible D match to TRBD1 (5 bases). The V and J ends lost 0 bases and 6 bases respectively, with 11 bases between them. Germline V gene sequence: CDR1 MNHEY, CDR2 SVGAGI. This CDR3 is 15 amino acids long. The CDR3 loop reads CASSYSRGGDEKLFF. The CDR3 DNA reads TGTGCCAGCAGTTACTCTCGTGGGGGGGATGAAAAACTGTTTTTT.

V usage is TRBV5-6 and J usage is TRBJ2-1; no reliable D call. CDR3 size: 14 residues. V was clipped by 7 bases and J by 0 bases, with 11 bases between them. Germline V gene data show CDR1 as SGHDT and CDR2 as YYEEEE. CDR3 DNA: TGTGCCAGCCGCTGGTCGAGCTCCTACAATGAGCAGTTCTTC. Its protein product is CASRWSSSYNEQFF.

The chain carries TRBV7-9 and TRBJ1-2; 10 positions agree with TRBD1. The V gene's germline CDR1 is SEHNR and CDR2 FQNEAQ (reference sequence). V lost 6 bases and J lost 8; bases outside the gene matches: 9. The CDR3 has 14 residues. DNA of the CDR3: TGTGCCAGCAGACGTCCGGGACAGGGGATGGGCTACACCTTC. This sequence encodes CASRRPGQGMGYTF.

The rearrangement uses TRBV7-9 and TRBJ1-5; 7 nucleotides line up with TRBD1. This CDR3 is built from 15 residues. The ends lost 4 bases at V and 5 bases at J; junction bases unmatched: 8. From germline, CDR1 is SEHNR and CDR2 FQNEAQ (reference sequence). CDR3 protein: CASSSTGSEYQPQHF. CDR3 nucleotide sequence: TGTGCCAGCAGCTCGACAGGGTCGGAGTATCAGCCCCAGCATTTT.

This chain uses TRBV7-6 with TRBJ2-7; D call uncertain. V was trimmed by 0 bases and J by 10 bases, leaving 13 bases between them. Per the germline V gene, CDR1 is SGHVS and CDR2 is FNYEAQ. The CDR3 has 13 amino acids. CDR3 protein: CASSLAETRSQYF. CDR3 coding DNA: TGTGCCAGCAGCTTAGCGGAGACGAGGAGCCAGTACTTC.

The CDR3 DNA sequence: TGTGCCAGCAGCCAGAGGGGGAGCACAGATACGCAGTATTTT. This codes for CASSQRGSTDTQYF. This chain uses TRBV4-2 with TRBJ2-3; D perhaps matches TRBD1 (6 bases). The CDR3 totals 14 residues. Per germline, CDR1 LGHNA and CDR2 YNFKEQ. The germline V and J ends were trimmed by 3 bases and 0 bases, with 7 bases remaining between them.

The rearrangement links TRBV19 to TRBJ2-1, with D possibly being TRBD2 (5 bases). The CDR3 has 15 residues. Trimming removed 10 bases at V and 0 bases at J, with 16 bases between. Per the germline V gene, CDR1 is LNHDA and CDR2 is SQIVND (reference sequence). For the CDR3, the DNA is TGTGCCACCAAAACCACGGGGAGCTCCTACAATGAGCAGTTCTTC. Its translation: CATKTTGSSYNEQFF.

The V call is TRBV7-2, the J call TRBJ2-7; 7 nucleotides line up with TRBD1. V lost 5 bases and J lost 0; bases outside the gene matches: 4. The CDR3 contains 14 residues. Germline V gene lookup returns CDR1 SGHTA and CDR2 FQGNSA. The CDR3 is CASSINRGSYEQYF. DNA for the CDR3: TGTGCCAGCAGCATCAACAGGGGCTCCTACGAGCAGTACTTC. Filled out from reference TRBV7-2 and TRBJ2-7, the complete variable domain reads GAGVSQSPSNKVTEKGKDVELRCDPISGHTALYWYRQSLGQGLEFLIYFQGNSAPDKSGLPSDRFSAERTGGSVSTLTIQRTQQEDSAVYLCASSINRGSYEQYFGPGTRLTVT.

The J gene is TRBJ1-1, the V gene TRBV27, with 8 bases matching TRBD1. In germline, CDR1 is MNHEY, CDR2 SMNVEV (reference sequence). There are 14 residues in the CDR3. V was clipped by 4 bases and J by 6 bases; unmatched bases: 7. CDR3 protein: CASSYQGARAEAFF. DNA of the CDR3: TGTGCCAGCAGTTATCAGGGGGCGAGGGCTGAAGCTTTCTTT.

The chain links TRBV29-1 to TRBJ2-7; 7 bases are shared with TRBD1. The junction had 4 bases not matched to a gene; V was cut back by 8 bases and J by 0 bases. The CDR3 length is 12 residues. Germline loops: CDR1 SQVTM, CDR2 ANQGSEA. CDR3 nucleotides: TGCAGCACTTGGGACAGCTCCTACGAGCAGTACTTC. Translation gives CSTWDSSYEQYF.

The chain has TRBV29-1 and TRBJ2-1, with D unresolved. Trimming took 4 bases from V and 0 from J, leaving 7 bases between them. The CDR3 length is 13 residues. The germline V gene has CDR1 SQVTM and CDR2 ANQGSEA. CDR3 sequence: CSVVTSSYNEQFF. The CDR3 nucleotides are TGCAGCGTTGTTACAAGCTCCTACAATGAGCAGTTCTTC.

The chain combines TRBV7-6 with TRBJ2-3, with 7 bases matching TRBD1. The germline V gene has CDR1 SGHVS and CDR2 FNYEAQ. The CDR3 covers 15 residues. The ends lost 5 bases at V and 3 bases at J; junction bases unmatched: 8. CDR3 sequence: CASSLTGDLTDTQYF. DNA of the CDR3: TGTGCCAGCAGCCTTACAGGGGATTTAACAGATACGCAGTATTTT. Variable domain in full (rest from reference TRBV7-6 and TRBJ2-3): GAGVSQSPRYKVTKRGQDVALRCDPISGHVSLYWYRQALGQGPEFLTYFNYEAQQDKSGLPNDRFSAERPEGSISTLTIQRTEQRDSAMYRCASSLTGDLTDTQYFGPGTRLTVL.

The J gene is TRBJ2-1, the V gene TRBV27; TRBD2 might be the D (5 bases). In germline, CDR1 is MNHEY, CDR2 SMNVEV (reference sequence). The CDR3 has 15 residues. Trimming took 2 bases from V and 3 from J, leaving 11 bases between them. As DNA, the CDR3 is TGTGCCAGCAGTTTAGGACTTTCCTTCTACAATGAGCAGTTCTTC. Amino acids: CASSLGLSFYNEQFF.

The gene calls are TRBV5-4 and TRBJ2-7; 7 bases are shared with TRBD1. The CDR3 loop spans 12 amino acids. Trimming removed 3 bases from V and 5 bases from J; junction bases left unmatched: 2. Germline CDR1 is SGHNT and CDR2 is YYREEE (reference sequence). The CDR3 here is CASSSTGNEQYF. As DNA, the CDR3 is TGTGCCAGCAGCTCGACAGGGAACGAGCAGTACTTC.

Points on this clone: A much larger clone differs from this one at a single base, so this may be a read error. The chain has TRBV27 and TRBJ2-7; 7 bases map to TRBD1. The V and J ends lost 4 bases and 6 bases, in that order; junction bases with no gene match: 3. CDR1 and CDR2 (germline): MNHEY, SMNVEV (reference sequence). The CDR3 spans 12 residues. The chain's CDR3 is CASSSTGAEQYF. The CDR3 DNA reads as TGTGCCAGCAGTTCTACAGGGGCCGAGCAGTACTTC.

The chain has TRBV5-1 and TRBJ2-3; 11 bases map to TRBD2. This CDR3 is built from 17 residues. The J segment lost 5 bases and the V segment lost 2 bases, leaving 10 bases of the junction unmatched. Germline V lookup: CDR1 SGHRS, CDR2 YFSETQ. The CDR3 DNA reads TGCGCCAGCAGCTTCCGACTAGCGGGAAGGGAAGAAGATACGCAGTATTTT. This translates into CASSFRLAGREEDTQYF.

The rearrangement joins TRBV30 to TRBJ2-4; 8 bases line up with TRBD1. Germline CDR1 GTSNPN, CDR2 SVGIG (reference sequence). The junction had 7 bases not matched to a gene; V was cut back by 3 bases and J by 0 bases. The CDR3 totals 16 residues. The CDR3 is CAWSRRTGIAKNIQYF. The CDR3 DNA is TGTGCCTGGAGCCGTCGGACAGGGATAGCCAAAAACATTCAGTACTTC.

The CDR3 DNA reads as TGTGCCAGCAGCTTGGGGACAGGGACCTACGAGCAGTACTTC. Translating it yields CASSLGTGTYEQYF. V usage is TRBV5-4 and J usage is TRBJ2-7; TRBD1 matches 8 bases. J was trimmed by 2 bases and V by 0 bases; bases with no gene match: 1. The CDR3 covers 14 residues. The germline CDR1 and CDR2 sequences are SGHNT and YYREEE (reference sequence). The whole variable domain, filled in from reference TRBV5-4 and TRBJ2-7, reads ETGVTQSPTHLIKTRGQQVTLRCSSQSGHNTVSWYQQALGQGPQFIFQYYREEENGRGNFPPRFSGLQFPNYSSELNVNALELDDSALYLCASSLGTGTYEQYFGPGTRLTVT.

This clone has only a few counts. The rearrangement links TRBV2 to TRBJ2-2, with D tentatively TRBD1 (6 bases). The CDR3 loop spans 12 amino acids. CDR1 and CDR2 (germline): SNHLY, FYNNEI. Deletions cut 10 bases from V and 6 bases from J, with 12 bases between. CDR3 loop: CANSYRAGELFF. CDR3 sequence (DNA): TGTGCCAACTCATACAGGGCCGGGGAGCTGTTTTTT.

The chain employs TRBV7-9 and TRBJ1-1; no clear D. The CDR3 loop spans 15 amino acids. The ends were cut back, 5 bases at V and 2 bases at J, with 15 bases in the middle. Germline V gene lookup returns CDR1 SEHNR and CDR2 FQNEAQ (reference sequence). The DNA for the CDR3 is TGTGCCAGCAGCACTAGTCCCTCAAGTAACACTGAAGCTTTCTTT. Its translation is CASSTSPSSNTEAFF.

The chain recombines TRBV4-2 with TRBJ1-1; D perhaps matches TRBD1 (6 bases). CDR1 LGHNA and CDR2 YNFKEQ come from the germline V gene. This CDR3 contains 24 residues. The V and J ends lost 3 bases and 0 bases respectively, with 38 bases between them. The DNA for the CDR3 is TGTGCCAGCAGCCACGGATCCGGGACACCGGAGCCCGGTACGATGAACACGATGAACACTGAAGCTTTCTTT. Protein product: CASSHGSGTPEPGTMNTMNTEAFF.

CDR3 DNA: TGTGCCAGCAGTGAACTGACAGGTCCCACTGAAGCTTTCTTT. It is translated as CASSELTGPTEAFF. This sequence joins TRBV25-1 and TRBJ1-1, with D possibly TRBD1 on 6 matching bases. The V gene lost 2 bases and the J gene lost 4 bases, with 11 bases spanning the gap. In germline, CDR1 is MGHDK, CDR2 SYGVNS. This CDR3 contains 14 residues.

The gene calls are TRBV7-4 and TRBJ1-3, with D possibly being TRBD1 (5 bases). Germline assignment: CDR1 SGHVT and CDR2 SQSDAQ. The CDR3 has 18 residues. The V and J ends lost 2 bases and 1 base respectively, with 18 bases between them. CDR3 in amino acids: CASSLRGRRTSSGNTIYF. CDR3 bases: TGTGCCAGCAGCTTAAGGGGAAGACGGACCTCTTCTGGAAACACCATATATTTT.